The T cell receptor beta chain described here comes from a study of T cell responses to AZD1222 COVID-19 vaccine. Study background: Second doses at about 4 or about 12 weeks were pooled.

Germline V gene sequence: CDR1 MNHNS, CDR2 SASEGT. V was cut by 1 base and J by 4 bases, with 8 bases left in between. The CDR3 is 14 residues long. Study-level findings and limits: Regions 160-218 and 743-854 held dominance among vaccine-associated CD4 TCRs, which spanned spike. The donor group comprised mostly white British people and more females; the analysis possibly underestimated clonal diversity.

Comment on this clone: Its antigen is unidentified.

Assay used: immunoSEQ multiplex PCR; TCRdb lists only in-frame clones, some missing. The repertoire holds about 180,000 clones, with about nine tenths as singletons. Here the sequenced sample was peripheral blood, taken on day 0 of AZD1222 vaccination. The rearrangement uses TRBV6-1 and TRBJ1-5, with D perhaps TRBD1 (6 bases). This TCR derives from an adult in good health. The CDR3 bases are TGTGCCAGCAGTGAAGGGACAGAGAATCAGCCCCAGCATTTT. Encoded protein: CASSEGTENQPQHF.